This T cell receptor (beta chain) emerged from a study of blood T cell repertoires in COVID-19. Study-wide background: PBMCs, B-cell-depleted T cells, or T cells were the source of the cDNA or gDNA that made up the material.

The CDR3 is 15 residues long. Germline CDR1 and CDR2: MNHEY and SVGAGI. V was shortened by 0 bases and J by 5 bases, with 13 bases between the two germline ends. Authors' analysis steps: Amplified reference gene primers provided the basis for estimating nucleated cell counts. TCRdb keeps only in-frame clones here, not all; method: immunoSEQ multiplex PCR. V and J calls and clone size are given by that table; D and trimming were obtained from the DNA. Of approximately 290,000 clones detected, approximately 90% appear once; the ten largest clones hold 0.95% to 1.3%. Adults between about 18 and 89 years of age took part from 20 to 25 US areas.

The specimen sequenced was PBMCs or T cells enriched from blood (not recorded which). J is TRBJ1-2 and V is TRBV6-5; D uncertain. This TCR derives from a woman in her thirties who had recovered from COVID-19. The DNA for the CDR3 is TGTGCCAGCAGTTACTCCGGAGACCGATGGTATGGCTACACCTTC. Its protein product is CASSYSGDRWYGYTF.